The next 21 T cell receptor beta chains were all read from a single sample in a study of T cells after yellow fever vaccination. Via MiXCR, TCRdb re-called the 5' RACE reads, giving one row per CDR3 protein. The table includes roughly 74,000 distinct CDR3 sequences, more than 5.5% detected once. The starting material was CD8+ T cells sorted from PBMCs, obtained less than 6 days after the first yellow fever vaccination. Source of these receptors: a young man who received the YFV17D yellow fever vaccine.

The sample holds many counts of this clonotype. This chain links TRBV6-1 with TRBJ1-1, with 8 bases aligning to TRBD1. The CDR3 loop spans 15 amino acids. The germline gives CDR1 MNHNS, CDR2 SASEGT. V shed 7 bases and J 5 bases; nucleotides not matched to a gene: 12. The CDR3, as DNA: TGTGCCAGCAAAATTCCGGCGACAGGGGATACTGAAGCTTTCTTT. The encoded protein is CASKIPATGDTEAFF.

This clonotype was observed at least ten times. The chain carries TRBV4-2 and TRBJ2-1; 11 bases fit TRBD2. This CDR3 has 16 amino acids. V was clipped by 4 bases and J by 4 bases; unmatched bases: 6. In germline, CDR1 is LGHNA, CDR2 YNFKEQ. Here the CDR3 DNA reads TGTGCCAGCAGCCTTGAGACTAGCGGGGAATACAATGAGCAGTTCTTC. Residues: CASSLETSGEYNEQFF.

This clonotype was observed at least ten times. The J gene is TRBJ2-3, the V gene TRBV11-2; perhaps TRBD1 as D (6 bases). V was trimmed by 1 base and J by 6 bases, leaving 14 bases between them. CDR3 length equals 15 residues. Germline CDR1 and CDR2: SGHAT and FQNNGV. The CDR3: CASSLGGRESDTQYF. The CDR3 bases are TGTGCCAGCAGCTTAGGGGGGCGCGAGTCTGATACGCAGTATTTT. The full variable domain, its missing parts supplied by reference TRBV11-2 and TRBJ2-3, is EAGVAQSPRYKIIEKRQSVAFWCNPISGHATLYWYQQILGQGPKLLIQFQNNGVVDDSQLPKDRFSAERLKGVDSTLKIQPAKLEDSAVYLCASSLGGRESDTQYFGPGTRLTVL.

Only a few counts were recorded for this clonotype. V usage is TRBV9 and J usage is TRBJ2-7; 7 positions agree with TRBD1. CDR1 and CDR2 (germline): SGDLS, YYNGEE. The CDR3 has 16 residues. Trimming cost V 3 bases and J 3 bases; bases outside gene matches: 12. CDR3 loop: CASSGGQAEIFYEQYF. The CDR3 DNA reads TGTGCCAGCAGCGGAGGACAGGCCGAGATTTTCTACGAGCAGTACTTC.

The rearrangement joins TRBV2 to TRBJ2-2, with 7 bases lining up with TRBD1. CDR1 is SNHLY and CDR2 is FYNNEI in the germline V gene. The CDR3 covers 14 residues. Losses at the gene ends were 7 bases for V and 3 bases for J; bases not matched to a gene: 5. The CDR3 DNA is TGTGCCAGCATTACAGGGGCGGACACCGGGGAGCTGTTTTTT. This gives the protein CASITGADTGELFF.

There are a few counts of this clonotype. V usage is TRBV19 and J usage is TRBJ1-1; tentative D call: TRBD1 (5 bases). The CDR3 runs 12 residues. The V end lost 1 base, the J end lost 5 bases, and 5 bases lay between the germline ends. Germline lookup yields CDR1 LNHDA and CDR2 SQIVND (reference sequence). DNA of the CDR3: TGTGCCAGTAGTATAGGACAGACTGAAGCTTTCTTT. It encodes CASSIGQTEAFF.

The table lists this clonotype with many counts. The chain combines TRBV5-6 with TRBJ2-5; a weak D match, TRBD2 (5 bases). Germline V gene lookup returns CDR1 SGHDT and CDR2 YYEEEE. CDR3 size: 11 residues. Trimming removed 5 bases from V and 5 bases from J, with 7 bases in between. This CDR3 is CASRIAETQYF. Written as DNA, the CDR3 is TGTGCCAGCAGGATAGCGGAGACCCAGTACTTC.

As concerns this clonotype: A read error is possible here, since a much larger clone lies one base away. The genes are TRBV6-1 and TRBJ2-7; TRBD1 agrees at 8 bases. The trim removed 5 bases at V and 4 bases at J, leaving 7 bases unmatched. The CDR3 loop spans 14 amino acids. CDR1 and CDR2 from the germline V gene are MNHNS and SASEGT. In DNA, the CDR3 is TGTGCCAGCAGTCCGAGACAGGGGTGGTACGAGCAGTACTTC. Translation gives CASSPRQGWYEQYF.

The chain has TRBV19 and TRBJ1-1; TRBD1 is a possible D gene (5 bases). Germline CDR1 reads LNHDA; CDR2 reads SQIVND (reference sequence). V lost 3 bases, J lost 3 bases, and 14 bases lay in between. CDR3 length: 15 amino acids. CDR3 residues: CASSILLGGDTEAFF. The CDR3 bases are TGTGCCAGTAGTATCCTCCTTGGGGGGGACACTGAAGCTTTCTTT.

CDR3 sequence: CASNHFGGPQETQYF. The DNA for the CDR3 is TGTGCCAGCAATCACTTTGGGGGTCCCCAAGAGACCCAGTACTTC. J is TRBJ2-5 and V is TRBV5-8; the D gene could be TRBD1 or TRBD2 (5 bases each). Germline V CDR1 and CDR2: SGHTS, YDEGEE. The CDR3 totals 15 residues. Trimming pared 6 bases from V and 1 base from J, leaving 16 bases between.

This clonotype was observed many times. V usage is TRBV4-1 and J usage is TRBJ2-2; no firm D call. The V end was cut by 1 base, the J end by 2 bases, with 8 bases between. The CDR3 is made up of 15 amino acids. Germline V lookup: CDR1 MGHRA, CDR2 YSYEKL. The DNA of the CDR3 is TGCGCCAGCAGCCAAGGCGCCAGCAACACCGGGGAGCTGTTTTTT. Its protein is CASSQGASNTGELFF.

In the case of this clonotype: One end of the junction fails to match germline, which may point to a read error. The chain combines TRBV7-9 with TRBJ1-5, with 9 bases fitting TRBD1. Germline lookup yields CDR1 SEHNR and CDR2 FQNEAQ (reference sequence). CDR3 size: 14 residues. This CDR3 is CASSLTGGKQPQHF. CDR3 sequence (DNA): TGTGCCAGCAGCTTAACAGGGGGCAAGCAGCCCCAGCATTTT.

This clonotype was seen more than once but under ten times. The chain joins TRBV6-2 or TRBV6-3 to TRBJ2-1; 8 positions match TRBD2. Per germline, CDR1 MNHEY and CDR2 SVGEGT. The J segment lost 6 bases and the V segment lost 2 bases, leaving 21 bases of the junction unmatched. This CDR3 spans 20 amino acids. CDR3 loop: CASSYPPGGGPPRSSNEQFF. DNA for the CDR3: TGTGCCAGCAGTTACCCCCCGGGCGGGGGGCCCCCGAGATCTAGCAATGAGCAGTTCTTC.

The rearrangement links TRBV7-9 to TRBJ2-1; 8 bases align to TRBD1. The CDR3 is 16 amino acids. The ends lost 6 bases at V and 2 bases at J; junction bases unmatched: 9. Germline CDR1 is SEHNR and CDR2 is FQNEAQ (reference sequence). The CDR3 reads CASSESDRAAYNEQFF. In nucleotides, the CDR3 is TGTGCCAGCAGTGAATCGGACAGGGCTGCCTACAATGAGCAGTTCTTC.

The genes are TRBV7-6 and TRBJ2-3; 8 nucleotides match TRBD2. Germline CDR1 is SGHVS and CDR2 is FNYEAQ. J was trimmed by 9 bases and V by 5 bases; bases with no gene match: 19. The CDR3 length is 17 residues. CDR3 amino acids: CASSPRASGTRGLTQYF. CDR3 nucleotide sequence: TGTGCCAGCAGCCCCAGAGCCTCCGGGACTAGAGGCCTCACGCAGTATTTT.

The J gene is TRBJ1-1, the V gene TRBV27; D is unresolved. V was pared by 3 bases and J by 0 bases, with 8 bases between. CDR3 length: 14 amino acids. From germline, CDR1 is MNHEY and CDR2 SMNVEV (reference sequence). CDR3 protein: CASSLRVMNTEAFF. DNA for the CDR3: TGTGCCAGCAGTTTGCGGGTGATGAACACTGAAGCTTTCTTT.

To note about this clonotype: One end of the junction fails to match germline, which may point to a read error. The chain combines TRBV12-3 or TRBV12-4 with TRBJ2-3; 11 bases map to TRBD2. This CDR3 comprises 17 residues. CDR3 loop: CCLSLAGGTPSTDTQYF. The CDR3, as DNA: TGCTGCTTATCGCTAGCGGGGGGCACCCCTAGCACAGATACGCAGTATTTT.

V gene TRBV4-2 combines with J gene TRBJ2-5; TRBD1 agrees at 7 bases. The V gene end was trimmed by 0 bases and the J gene end by 4 bases; junction bases not matched to a gene: 14. Germline CDR1 is LGHNA and CDR2 is YNFKEQ. There are 18 residues in the CDR3. The CDR3 bases are TGTGCCAGCAGCCAAGATGGTGAGGGGGCTCTGCAAGCAGAGACCCAGTACTTC. Encoded protein: CASSQDGEGALQAETQYF.

The V and J genes are TRBV5-8 and TRBJ2-6; TRBD1 agrees at 7 bases. Trimming cost V 4 bases and J 4 bases; bases outside gene matches: 8. The CDR3 runs to 16 residues. Germline CDR1 and CDR2: SGHTS and YDEGEE. CDR3 coding DNA: TGTGCCAGCAGCCTCCAGACAGGGCACGGGGCCAACGTCCTGACTTTC. Its translation is CASSLQTGHGANVLTF.

This clonotype was found many times. The chain employs TRBV6-2 or TRBV6-3 and TRBJ1-2, with a tentative D call TRBD1 (5 bases). CDR3 length equals 14 residues. V was trimmed by 7 bases and J by 5 bases, leaving 17 bases between them. Germline values: CDR1 MNHEY, CDR2 SVGEGT. CDR3 amino acids: CASTPAGDSYGYTF. DNA of the CDR3: TGTGCCAGCACCCCGGCGGGGGATAGTTATGGCTACACCTTC.

This clonotype has only a few counts. The chain is built from TRBV5-1 and TRBJ2-7, with D hard to call. V gave up 3 bases and J gave up 0 bases, with 4 bases separating them. Germline V gene lookup returns CDR1 SGHRS and CDR2 YFSETQ. The CDR3 has 12 amino acids. The CDR3 here is CASSSYSYEQYV. Here the CDR3 DNA reads TGCGCCAGCAGCTCCTACTCCTACGAGCAGTACGTC.